This TCR beta chain was recorded in a study of liver allograft versus peripheral blood T cells. Overall study context: Blood and transplanted-liver T cell receptor repertoires from recipients were compared. General observations from the study: As reported, T cell receptor repertoires inside liver allografts differed from those present in peripheral blood.

TCRdb redid the calling of the reads with MiXCR, one entry per CDR3 protein. The data contain 10,000 to 14,000 distinct CDR3 sequences, 20% to 25% of them singletons. Looked up from germline, CDR1 is MDHEN and CDR2 is SYDVKM. The CDR3 consists of 15 residues. After removal of 5 bases from V and 2 bases from J, the junction contained 3 bases not matched to a gene. On this clonotype: Its matching antigen is unknown.

This clonotype was obtained from a human patient who had a liver transplant. Some T cells could come from the graft donor. The rearrangement joins TRBV28 to TRBJ2-6; 7 bases map to TRBD1. The CDR3 sequence is CASSEGAPGANVLTF. The CDR3 nucleotides are TGTGCCAGCAGTGAGGGGGCGCCTGGGGCCAACGTCCTGACTTTC.